This T cell receptor beta chain emerged from a study of T cell repertoires in cytomegalovirus infection (dated by TCRdb to about 2019). About the investigation overall: Donor HLA type was relevant to the analysis, because carriage of CMV infection together with the matching HLA type was indicated by public TCR beta signatures. General findings and caveats noted by the study authors: The ex vivo response was dominated by HLA-C-restricted CMV-specific TCR beta clonotypes, and the single most frequent clonotype in two of eight donors was supplied by these HLA-C-restricted clonotypes. In both this cohort and an independent cohort of some 350 donors, the cumulative frequency of public TCR beta family members distinguished carriers of CMV infection plus the relevant HLA type.

There are many counts of this clonotype. The antigen it recognizes is unknown. Per-base qualities were not stored, and no clone one base away is much larger. Instrument on record: Illumina HiSeq 1500. TCRdb reanalyzed the raw reads on its own, using fastp at Q25 for trimming and MiXCR for clone calling, and kept in-frame beta chains. Entries are consolidated by CDR3 protein sequence, retaining the most common genes and DNA. The sample data list 450,000 to 650,000 distinct CDR3 sequences, and approximately 26% of these were observed just once. The ten largest clones capture roughly 13% of the sample. The CDR1 and CDR2 encoded by the germline V gene are SGHTA and FQGNSA. Ends trimmed: V by 5 bases, J by 9 bases; bases unmatched to a gene: 11. The CDR3 contains 15 residues, cysteine and phenylalanine counted. Only the CDR3 DNA is retained, 45 bases long and in frame from the first base.

Sequencing was done on a sample of PBMCs. The rearrangement combines TRBV7-2 with TRBJ2-1; 9 bases in the middle match TRBD2. The TCR was taken from a human donor in good health (CMV status not recorded). Some clones in this sample may be carry-over from other donors' samples. In nucleotides, the sequence is TGTGCCAGCAGCCGCGAGGTGCGGGAGGGGGGTGAGCAGTTCTTC. Its coded protein is CASSREVREGGEQFF.